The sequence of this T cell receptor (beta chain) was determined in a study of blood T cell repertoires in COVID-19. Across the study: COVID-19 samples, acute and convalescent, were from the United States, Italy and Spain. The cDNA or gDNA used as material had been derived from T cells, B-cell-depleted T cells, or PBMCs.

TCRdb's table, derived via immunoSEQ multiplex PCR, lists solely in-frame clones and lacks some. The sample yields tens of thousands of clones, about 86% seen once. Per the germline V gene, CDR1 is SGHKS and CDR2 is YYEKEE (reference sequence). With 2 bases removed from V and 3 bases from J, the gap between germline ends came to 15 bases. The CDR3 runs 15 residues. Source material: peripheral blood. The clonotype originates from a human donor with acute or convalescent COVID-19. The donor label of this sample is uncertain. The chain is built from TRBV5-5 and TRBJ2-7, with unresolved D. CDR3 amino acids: CASSFQPGDFYEQYF. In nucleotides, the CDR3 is TGTGCCAGCAGCTTTCAGCCCGGAGACTTCTACGAGCAGTACTTC.